One sample yielded the 6 T cell receptor beta chains listed below, sequenced in a study of CD8+ T cells in alopecia areata. RNA, once extracted, was reverse transcribed into cDNA for use as the sequencing template. TCRdb keeps only in-frame clones here, not all; method: immunoSEQ multiplex PCR. The data contain some 200,000 clones, roughly three fifths of them singletons. The sequencing sample was made of CD8+ T cells sorted from blood. These receptors all come from a human donor in good health.

This rearrangement joins TRBV7-9 to TRBJ2-7; no firm D call. The germline V and J ends were trimmed by 0 bases and 0 bases, with 9 bases remaining between them. Per germline, CDR1 SEHNR and CDR2 FQNEAQ (reference sequence). The CDR3 spans 15 residues. The CDR3 loop reads CASSLAQTASYEQYF. The CDR3 DNA reads TGTGCCAGCAGCTTAGCGCAAACAGCCTCCTACGAGCAGTACTTC.

V usage is TRBV7-9 and J usage is TRBJ1-4, with 7 bases lining up with TRBD1. This CDR3 contains 16 residues. V trimming: 5 bases; J trimming: 12 bases; junction bases outside the gene matches: 18. Germline CDR1 is SEHNR and CDR2 is FQNEAQ (reference sequence). The CDR3 region is CASSPMEGALIDELFF. In DNA form, the CDR3 reads TGTGCCAGCAGCCCCATGGAGGGGGCGCTTATTGATGAACTGTTTTTT.

This clone was seen a few times. The rearrangement links TRBV7-9 to TRBJ2-1; TRBD2 matches at 7 bases. The junction had 4 bases not matched to a gene; V was cut back by 5 bases and J by 0 bases. The CDR3 has 15 residues. Germline V gene sequence: CDR1 SEHNR, CDR2 FQNEAQ (reference sequence). For the CDR3, the DNA is TGTGCCAGCAGCCCAGCGGGGAGCTCCTACAATGAGCAGTTCTTC. This translates into CASSPAGSSYNEQFF. The full variable domain, rest sourced from reference TRBV7-9 and TRBJ2-1, is DTGVSQNPRHKITKRGQNVTFRCDPISEHNRLYWYRQTLGQGPEFLTYFQNEAQLEKSRLLSDRFSAERPKGSFSTLEIQRTEQGDSAMYLCASSPAGSSYNEQFFGPGTRLTVL.

For this clone: Other nucleotide sequences from this sample produce the same CDR3. This chain joins TRBV29-1 and TRBJ1-1; no firm D call. The CDR3 runs to 9 residues. CDR1 SQVTM and CDR2 ANQGSEA come from the germline V gene. V was shortened by 6 bases and J by 4 bases, with 3 bases between the two germline ends. The chain's CDR3 is CSVGTEAFF. Written as DNA, the CDR3 is TGCAGCGTGGGCACTGAAGCTTTCTTT.

This rearrangement joins TRBV4-1 to TRBJ2-5; TRBD2 agrees at 9 bases. Per germline, CDR1 MGHRA and CDR2 YSYEKL. The J segment lost 5 bases and the V segment lost 5 bases, leaving 9 bases of the junction unmatched. CDR3 length equals 15 residues. The chain's CDR3 is CASSGRLAARETQYF. The CDR3 region has the DNA TGCGCCAGCAGCGGCCGACTAGCGGCTCGGGAGACCCAGTACTTC.

This clone was counted only a few times. V is TRBV4-1 and J is TRBJ1-2; no clear D. The CDR3 covers 15 residues. The V end was cut by 2 bases, the J end by 0 bases, with 10 bases between. Germline V gene lookup returns CDR1 MGHRA and CDR2 YSYEKL. The CDR3 spells CASSQTRETNYGYTF. The CDR3 DNA follows: TGCGCCAGCAGCCAAACTAGAGAGACTAACTATGGCTACACCTTC.